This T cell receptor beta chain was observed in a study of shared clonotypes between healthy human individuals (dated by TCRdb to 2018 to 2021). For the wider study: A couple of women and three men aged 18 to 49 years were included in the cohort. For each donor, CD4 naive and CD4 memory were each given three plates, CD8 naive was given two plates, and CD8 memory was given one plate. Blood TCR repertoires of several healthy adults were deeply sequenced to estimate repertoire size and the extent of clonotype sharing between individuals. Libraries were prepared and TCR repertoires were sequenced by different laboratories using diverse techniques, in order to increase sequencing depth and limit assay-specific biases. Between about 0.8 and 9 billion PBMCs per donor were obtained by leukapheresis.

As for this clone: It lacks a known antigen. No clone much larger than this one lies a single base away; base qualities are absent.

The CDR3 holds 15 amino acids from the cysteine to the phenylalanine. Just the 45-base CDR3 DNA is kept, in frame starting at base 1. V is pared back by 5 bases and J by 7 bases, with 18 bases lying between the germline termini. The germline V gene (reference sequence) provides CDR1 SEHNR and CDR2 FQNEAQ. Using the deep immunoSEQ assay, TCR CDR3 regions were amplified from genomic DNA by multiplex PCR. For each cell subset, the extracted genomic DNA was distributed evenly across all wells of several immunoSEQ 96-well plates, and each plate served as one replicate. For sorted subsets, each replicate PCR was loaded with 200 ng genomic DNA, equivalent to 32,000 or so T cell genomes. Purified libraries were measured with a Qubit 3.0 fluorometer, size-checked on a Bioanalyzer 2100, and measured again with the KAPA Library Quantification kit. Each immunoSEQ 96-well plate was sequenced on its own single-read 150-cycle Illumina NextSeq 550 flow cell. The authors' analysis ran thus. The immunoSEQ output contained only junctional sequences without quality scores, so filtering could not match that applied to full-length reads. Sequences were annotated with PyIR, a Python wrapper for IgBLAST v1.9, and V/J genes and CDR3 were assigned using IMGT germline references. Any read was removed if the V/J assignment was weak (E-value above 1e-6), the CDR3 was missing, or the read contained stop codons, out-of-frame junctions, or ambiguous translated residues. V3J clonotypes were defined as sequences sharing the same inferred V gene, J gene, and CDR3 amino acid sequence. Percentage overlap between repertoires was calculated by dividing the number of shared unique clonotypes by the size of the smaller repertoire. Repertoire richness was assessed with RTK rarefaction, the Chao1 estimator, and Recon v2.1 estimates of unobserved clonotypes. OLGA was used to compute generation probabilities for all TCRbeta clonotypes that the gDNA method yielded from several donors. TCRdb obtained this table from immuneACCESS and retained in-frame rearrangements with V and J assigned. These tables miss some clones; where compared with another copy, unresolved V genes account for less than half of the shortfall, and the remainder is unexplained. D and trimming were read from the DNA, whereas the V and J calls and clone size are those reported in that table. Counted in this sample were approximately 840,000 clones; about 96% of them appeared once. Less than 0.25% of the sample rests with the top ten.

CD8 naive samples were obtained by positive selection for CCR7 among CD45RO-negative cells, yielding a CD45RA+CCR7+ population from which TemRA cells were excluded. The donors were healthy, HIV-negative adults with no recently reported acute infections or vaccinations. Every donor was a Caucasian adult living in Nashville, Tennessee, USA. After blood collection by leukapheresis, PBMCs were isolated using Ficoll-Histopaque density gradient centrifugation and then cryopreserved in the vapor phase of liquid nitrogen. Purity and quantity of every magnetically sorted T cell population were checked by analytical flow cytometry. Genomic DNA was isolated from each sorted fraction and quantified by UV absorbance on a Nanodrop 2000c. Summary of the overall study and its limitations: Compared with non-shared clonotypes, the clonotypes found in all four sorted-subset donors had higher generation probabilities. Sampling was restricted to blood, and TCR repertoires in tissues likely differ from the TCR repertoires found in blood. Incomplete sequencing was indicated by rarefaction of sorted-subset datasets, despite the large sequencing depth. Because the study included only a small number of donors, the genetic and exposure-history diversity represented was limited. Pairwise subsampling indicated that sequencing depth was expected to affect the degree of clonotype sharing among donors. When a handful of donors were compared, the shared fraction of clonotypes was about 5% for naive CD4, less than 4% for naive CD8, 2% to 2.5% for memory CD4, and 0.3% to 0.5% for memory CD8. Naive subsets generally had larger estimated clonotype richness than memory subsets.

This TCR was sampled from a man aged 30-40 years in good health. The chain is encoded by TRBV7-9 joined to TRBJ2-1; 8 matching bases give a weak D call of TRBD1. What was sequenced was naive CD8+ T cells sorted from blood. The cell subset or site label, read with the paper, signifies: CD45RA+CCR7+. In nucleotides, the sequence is TGTGCCAGCAGCCGGGCAGGGGGCGGGGGTAATGAGCAGTTCTTC. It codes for CASSRAGGGGNEQFF.